This T cell receptor beta chain was identified during a study of identical twins. The CDR3 spans 16 residues. Germline assignment: CDR1 LGHNA and CDR2 YNFKEQ. The table lists this clonotype with a few counts. TCRdb reprocessed the 5' RACE reads with MiXCR, giving one entry per CDR3 protein. Of roughly 1,500,000 distinct CDR3 sequences listed, less than 40% are singletons. V is TRBV4-2 and J is TRBJ2-4; D remains unclear. The last part of the DNA fits TRBJ2-7 better; the J call may be wrong. This sequence originates from a newborn girl in good health. The sequenced material came from cord blood. This chain's CDR3 is CASSQDRRNPNYEQYF. In DNA, the CDR3 is TGTGCCAGCAGCCAAGATAGGAGAAACCCTAACTACGAGCAGTACTTC.